The next 6 T cell receptor beta chains were all read from a single sample in a study of cytomegalovirus exposure and HLA in healthy donors. The PCR used 60 Vbeta and 13 Jbeta primers. Assay used: immunoSEQ multiplex PCR; TCRdb lists only in-frame clones, some missing. The sample totals around 80,000 clones. The sequenced sample consisted of PBMCs. Source of these receptors: a boy between 10 and 17 years old in good health and CMV-seronegative.

The chain is built from TRBV19 and TRBJ1-5; D is unresolved. Germline CDR1 LNHDA, CDR2 SQIVND (reference sequence). The CDR3 spans 15 residues. Trimming stripped 1 base from V and 0 bases from J, with 7 bases between. CDR3 bases: TGTGCCAGTAGTATAGGCCTATATAGCAATCAGCCCCAGCATTTT. This sequence encodes CASSIGLYSNQPQHF. The variable domain in full, completed from reference TRBV19 and TRBJ1-5, reads DGGITQSPKYLFRKEGQNVTLSCEQNLNHDAMYWYRQDPGQGLRLIYYSQIVNDFQKGDIAEGYSVSREKKESFPLTVTSAQKNPTAFYLCASSIGLYSNQPQHFGDGTRLSIL.

This chain links TRBV6-5 with TRBJ1-2, with D possibly matching TRBD1 (5 bases). The CDR3 sequence is 14 residues long. Trimming took 5 bases from V and 2 from J, leaving 12 bases between them. CDR1 is MNHEY, CDR2 SVGAGI, per germline. The CDR3 loop is CASSPDRSNYGYTF. Written as DNA, the CDR3 is TGTGCCAGCAGTCCCGACAGATCCAACTATGGCTACACCTTC.

The CDR3 protein is CASSQDRGGIYEQYF. CDR3 in DNA: TGCGCCAGCAGCCAAGATAGGGGGGGCATCTACGAGCAGTACTTC. V is TRBV4-1 and J is TRBJ2-7; TRBD2 is a possible D gene (7 bases). This CDR3 has 15 residues. Germline V gene data show CDR1 as MGHRA and CDR2 as YSYEKL. V lost 0 bases, J lost 3 bases, and 12 bases lay in between.

This chain links TRBV20-1 with TRBJ1-1; D gene uncertain. Trimming shortened V by 1 base and J by 3 bases, and 3 bases separated the two germline ends. CDR1 and CDR2 from the germline V gene are DFQATT and SNEGSKA (reference sequence). This CDR3 is built from 11 residues. CDR3 region: CSARGDTEAFF. The DNA for the CDR3 is TGCAGTGCTAGAGGCGACACTGAAGCTTTCTTT.

CDR3 residues: CAIRNTGELFF. CDR3 bases: TGTGCCATCCGGAACACCGGGGAGCTGTTTTTT. J is TRBJ2-2 and V is TRBV10-3; no clear D. V lost 8 bases to trimming and J lost 1 base, with 2 bases between them. Germline-derived CDR1 and CDR2 are ENHRY and SYGVKD. This CDR3 is built from 11 residues.

Regarding this clone: Other DNA sequences in this specimen translate into the identical CDR3. The chain carries TRBV2 and TRBJ2-7; D not certain. The V gene's germline CDR1 is SNHLY and CDR2 FYNNEI. The V end was cut by 4 bases, the J end by 3 bases, with 7 bases between. The CDR3 runs 12 residues. This CDR3 reads CASSGSGYEQYF. As DNA, the CDR3 is TGTGCCAGCAGTGGATCGGGCTACGAGCAGTACTTC.